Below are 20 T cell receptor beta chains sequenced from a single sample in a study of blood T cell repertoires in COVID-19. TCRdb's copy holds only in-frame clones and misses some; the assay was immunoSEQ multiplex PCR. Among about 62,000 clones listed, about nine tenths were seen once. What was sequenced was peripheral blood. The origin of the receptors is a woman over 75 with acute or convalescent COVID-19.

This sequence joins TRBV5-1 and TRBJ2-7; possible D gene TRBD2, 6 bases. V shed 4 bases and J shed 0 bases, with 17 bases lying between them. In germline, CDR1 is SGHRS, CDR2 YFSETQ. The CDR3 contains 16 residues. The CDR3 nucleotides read TGCGCCAGCAGCCATACACTAGCAGAACACTCCTACGAGCAGTACTTC. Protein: CASSHTLAEHSYEQYF.

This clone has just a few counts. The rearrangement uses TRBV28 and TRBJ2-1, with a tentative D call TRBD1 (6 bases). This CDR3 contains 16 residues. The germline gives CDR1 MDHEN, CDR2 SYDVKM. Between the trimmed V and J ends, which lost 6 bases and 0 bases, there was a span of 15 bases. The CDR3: CASRVGADTSYNEQFF. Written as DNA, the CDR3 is TGTGCCAGCAGAGTGGGGGCGGACACCTCCTACAATGAGCAGTTCTTC.

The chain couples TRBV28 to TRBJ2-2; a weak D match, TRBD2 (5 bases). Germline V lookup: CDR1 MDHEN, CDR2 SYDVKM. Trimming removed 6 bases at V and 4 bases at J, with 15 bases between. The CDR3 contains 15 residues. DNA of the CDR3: TGTGCCAGCAGCCCCTGGAGAGGGAGCACCGGGGAGCTGTTTTTT. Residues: CASSPWRGSTGELFF.

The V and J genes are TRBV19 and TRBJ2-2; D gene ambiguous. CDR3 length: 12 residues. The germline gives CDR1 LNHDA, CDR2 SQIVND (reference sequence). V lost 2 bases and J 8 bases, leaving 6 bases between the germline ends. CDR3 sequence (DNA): TGTGCCAGTAGTATACCGAGGGGGGAGCTGTTTTTT. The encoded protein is CASSIPRGELFF.

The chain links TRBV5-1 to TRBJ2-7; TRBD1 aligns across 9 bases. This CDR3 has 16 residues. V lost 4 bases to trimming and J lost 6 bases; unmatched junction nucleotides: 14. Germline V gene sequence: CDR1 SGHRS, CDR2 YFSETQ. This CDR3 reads CASSRTGGADFPEQYF. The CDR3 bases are TGCGCCAGCAGCAGAACAGGGGGCGCGGACTTTCCCGAGCAGTACTTC. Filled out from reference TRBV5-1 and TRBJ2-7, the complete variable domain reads KAGVTQTPRYLIKTRGQQVTLSCSPISGHRSVSWYQQTPGQGLQFLFEYFSETQRNKGNFPGRFSGRQFSNSRSEMNVSTLELGDSALYLCASSRTGGADFPEQYFGPGTRLTVT.

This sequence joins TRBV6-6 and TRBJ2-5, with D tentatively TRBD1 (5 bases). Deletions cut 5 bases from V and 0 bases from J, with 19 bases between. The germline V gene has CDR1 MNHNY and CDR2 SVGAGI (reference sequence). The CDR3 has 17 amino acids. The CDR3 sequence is CASSQNPGQGNQETQYF. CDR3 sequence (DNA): TGTGCCAGCAGTCAAAACCCAGGACAAGGGAACCAAGAGACCCAGTACTTC.

The CDR3 DNA follows: TGTGCCAGCAGCGGAGGTGGGGAAGGGGTGGCTTTCTTT. It codes for CASSGGGEGVAFF. The genes are TRBV9 and TRBJ1-1; possibly TRBD1 for D (5 bases). The germline gives CDR1 SGDLS, CDR2 YYNGEE. V was shortened by 3 bases and J by 11 bases, with 17 bases between the two germline ends. This CDR3 spans 13 amino acids.

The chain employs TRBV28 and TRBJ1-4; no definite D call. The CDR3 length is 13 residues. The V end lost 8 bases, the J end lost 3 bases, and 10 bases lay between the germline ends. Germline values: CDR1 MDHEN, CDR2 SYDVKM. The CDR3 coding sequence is TGTGCCAGCCTAACTAGGTCTAATGAAAAACTGTTTTTT. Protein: CASLTRSNEKLFF.

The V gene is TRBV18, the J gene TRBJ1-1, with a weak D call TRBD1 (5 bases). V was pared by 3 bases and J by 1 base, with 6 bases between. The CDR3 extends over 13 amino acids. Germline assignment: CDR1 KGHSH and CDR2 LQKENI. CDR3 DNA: TGTGCCAGCTCACCGACAGCGAACACTGAAGCTTTCTTT. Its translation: CASSPTANTEAFF.

The CDR3 DNA reads as TGTGCCAGCAGCCTTTGGGGCCGAAACCCAGATACGCAGTATTTT. This translates into CASSLWGRNPDTQYF. The chain has TRBV7-3 and TRBJ2-3, with TRBD1 as a possible D gene (5 bases). Trimming removed 5 bases from V and 4 bases from J, with 16 bases in between. The CDR3 runs 15 residues. From germline, CDR1 is SGHTA and CDR2 FQGTGA.

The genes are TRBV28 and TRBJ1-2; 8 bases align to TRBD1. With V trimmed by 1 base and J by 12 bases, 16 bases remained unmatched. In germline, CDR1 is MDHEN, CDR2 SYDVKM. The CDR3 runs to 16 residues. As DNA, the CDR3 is TGTGCCAGCAGTTTATATAGCCCCGGACAGGGAAGGGGCCACACCTTC. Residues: CASSLYSPGQGRGHTF.

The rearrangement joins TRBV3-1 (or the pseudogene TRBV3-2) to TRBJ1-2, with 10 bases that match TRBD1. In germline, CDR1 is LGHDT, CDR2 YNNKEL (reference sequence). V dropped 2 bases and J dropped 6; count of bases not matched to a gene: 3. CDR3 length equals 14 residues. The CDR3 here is CASSQRDRGDGYTF. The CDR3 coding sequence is TGTGCCAGCAGCCAAAGGGACAGGGGAGATGGCTACACCTTC.

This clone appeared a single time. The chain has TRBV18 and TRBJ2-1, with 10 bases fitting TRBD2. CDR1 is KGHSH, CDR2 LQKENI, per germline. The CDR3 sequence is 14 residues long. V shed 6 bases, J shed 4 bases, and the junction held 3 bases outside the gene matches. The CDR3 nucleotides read TGTGCCAGCTCTGGACTAGCGGAATACAATGAGCAGTTCTTC. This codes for CASSGLAEYNEQFF.

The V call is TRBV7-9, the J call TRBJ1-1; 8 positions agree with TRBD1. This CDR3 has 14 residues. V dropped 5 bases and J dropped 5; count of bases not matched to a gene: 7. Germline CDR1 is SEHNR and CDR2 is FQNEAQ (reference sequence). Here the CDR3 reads CASSQNDRGTEAFF. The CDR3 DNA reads TGTGCCAGCAGCCAAAATGACAGGGGAACTGAAGCTTTCTTT. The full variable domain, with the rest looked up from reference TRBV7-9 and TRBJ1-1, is DTGVSQNPRHKITKRGQNVTFRCDPISEHNRLYWYRQTLGQGPEFLTYFQNEAQLEKSRLLSDRFSAERPKGSFSTLEIQRTEQGDSAMYLCASSQNDRGTEAFFGQGTRLTVV.

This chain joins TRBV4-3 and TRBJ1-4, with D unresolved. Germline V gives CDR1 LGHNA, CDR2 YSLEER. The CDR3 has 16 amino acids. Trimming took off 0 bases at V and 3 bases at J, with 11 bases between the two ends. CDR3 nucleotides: TGCGCCAGCAGCCAAGATCTCTGGGCCCCTAATGAAAAACTGTTTTTT. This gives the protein CASSQDLWAPNEKLFF.

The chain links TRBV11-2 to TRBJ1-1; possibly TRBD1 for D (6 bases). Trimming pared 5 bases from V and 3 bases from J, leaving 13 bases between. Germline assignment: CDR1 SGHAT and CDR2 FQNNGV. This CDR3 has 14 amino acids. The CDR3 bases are TGTGCCAGCAGCCCCACAGGGAGGGACACTGAAGCTTTCTTT. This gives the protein CASSPTGRDTEAFF. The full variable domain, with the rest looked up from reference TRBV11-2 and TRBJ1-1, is EAGVAQSPRYKIIEKRQSVAFWCNPISGHATLYWYQQILGQGPKLLIQFQNNGVVDDSQLPKDRFSAERLKGVDSTLKIQPAKLEDSAVYLCASSPTGRDTEAFFGQGTRLTVV.

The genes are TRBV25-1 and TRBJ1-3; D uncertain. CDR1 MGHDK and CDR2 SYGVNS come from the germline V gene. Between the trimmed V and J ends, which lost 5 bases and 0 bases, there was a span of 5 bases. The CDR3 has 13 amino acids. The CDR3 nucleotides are TGTGCCAGCAGTCTCAGCTCTGGAAACACCATATATTTT. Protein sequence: CASSLSSGNTIYF.

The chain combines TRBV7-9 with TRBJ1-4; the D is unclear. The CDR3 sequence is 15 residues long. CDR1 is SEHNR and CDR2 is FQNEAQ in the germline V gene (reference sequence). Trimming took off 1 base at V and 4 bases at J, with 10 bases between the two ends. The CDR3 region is CASSLEVGFNEKLFF. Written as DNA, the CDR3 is TGTGCCAGCAGCTTAGAGGTCGGGTTTAATGAAAAACTGTTTTTT.

CDR3 sequence: CASSQSPTGGGDEKLFF. DNA for the CDR3: TGTGCCAGCAGCCAGAGCCCTACAGGGGGCGGAGATGAAAAACTGTTTTTT. The chain employs TRBV3-1 (or the pseudogene TRBV3-2) and TRBJ1-4; 9 nucleotides agree with TRBD1. Germline V lookup: CDR1 LGHDT, CDR2 YNNKEL (reference sequence). V shed 3 bases and J 6 bases; nucleotides not matched to a gene: 11. The CDR3 contains 17 residues.

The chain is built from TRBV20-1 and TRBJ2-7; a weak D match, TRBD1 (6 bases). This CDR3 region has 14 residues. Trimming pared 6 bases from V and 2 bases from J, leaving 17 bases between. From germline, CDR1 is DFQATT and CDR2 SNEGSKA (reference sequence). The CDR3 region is CSASRQAYTYEQYF. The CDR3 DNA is TGCAGTGCGAGTCGACAGGCTTATACCTACGAGCAGTACTTC.